Listed below are T cell receptor beta chains from one sample, sequenced in a study of cytomegalovirus exposure and HLA in healthy donors. The protocol was immunoSEQ multiplex PCR, while the TCRdb copy is restricted to in-frame clones and leaves out a portion. The table lists under 200,000 clones, 80% to 90% of them singletons. Sequenced material: PBMCs. The receptors come from a man between 18 and 29 years old in good health and CMV-seropositive. Both conserved end residues are part of each CDR3. A D gene is named only where the DNA matches it firmly. Rows give clone size only sometimes, using once, few, many, or a class for an expanded clone.

d_call j_call clone_size v_call cdr3_aa cdr3_nt
NA TRBJ2-5 NA TRBV12-5 CASGQADQETQYF TGTGCTAGTGGCCAAGCGGACCAAGAGACCCAGTACTTC
NA TRBJ1-1 NA TRBV5-1 CASSLFRQPDTEAFF TGCGCCAGCAGCTTATTTAGACAGCCAGACACTGAAGCTTTCTTT
TRBD2 TRBJ2-3 NA TRBV5-1 CASSVTGTSGVSTDTQYF TGCGCCAGCAGCGTAACCGGGACTAGCGGGGTCAGCACAGATACGCAGTATTTT
TRBD1 TRBJ1-4 once TRBV19 CASSSLDRRDEKLFF TGTGCCAGTAGTTCACTGGACAGGAGGGATGAAAAACTGTTTTTT
TRBD2 TRBJ2-3 NA TRBV19 CASSTKRGNTDTQYF TGTGCCAGTAGTACCAAGCGGGGGAACACAGATACGCAGTATTTT
TRBD1 TRBJ1-5 NA TRBV25-1 CASSEWDRVQPQHF TGTGCCAGCAGTGAATGGGACAGGGTTCAGCCCCAGCATTTT
TRBD1 TRBJ2-3 NA TRBV6-1 CASNRDRDTDTQYF TGTGCCAGCAACCGGGACAGGGACACAGATACGCAGTATTTT
NA TRBJ1-2 NA TRBV6-1 CASSEALRGYGYTF TGTGCCAGCAGTGAAGCGCTCCGGGGCTATGGCTACACCTTC
NA TRBJ1-5 NA TRBV29-1 CSARSGNQPQHF TGCAGCGCGCGATCGGGCAATCAGCCCCAGCATTTT
NA TRBJ1-5 NA TRBV27 CASSRGSNQPQHF TGTGCCAGCAGTCGAGGAAGCAATCAGCCCCAGCATTTT
TRBD1 TRBJ1-2 NA TRBV7-9 CASSFGQGMDYGYTF TGTGCCAGCAGCTTCGGACAGGGTATGGACTATGGCTACACCTTC
NA TRBJ1-6 NA TRBV19 CASSWGGENSPLHF TGTGCCAGTAGCTGGGGGGGAGAAAATTCACCCCTCCACTTT
TRBD2 TRBJ2-7 NA TRBV5-1 CASSLASGVYEQYF TGCGCCAGCAGCTTGGCTAGCGGGGTCTACGAGCAGTACTTC
TRBD1 TRBJ2-4 NA TRBV5-6 CASSLTGGENIQYF TGTGCCAGCAGCCTGACAGGGGGGGAAAACATTCAGTACTTC
NA TRBJ2-7 once TRBV14 CASSQDTGSSFYEQYF TGTGCCAGCAGCCAAGATACAGGGTCAAGCTTCTACGAGCAGTACTTC
NA TRBJ2-7 once TRBV18 CASSPLFPDYEQYF TGTGCCAGCTCACCACTATTCCCCGACTACGAGCAGTACTTC
NA TRBJ2-5 once TRBV5-1 CASSSGGPSGTQYF TGCGCCAGCAGCTCCGGCGGCCCCTCCGGGACCCAGTACTTC
TRBD2 TRBJ2-5 NA TRBV4-3 CASSQGLAGAEMAQYF TGCGCCAGCAGCCAAGGACTAGCGGGAGCTGAGATGGCCCAGTACTTC
NA TRBJ1-4 NA TRBV5-4 CASSLDQGGEKLFF TGTGCCAGCAGCTTGGATCAGGGTGGGGAAAAACTGTTTTTT
TRBD1 TRBJ2-1 NA TRBV6-1 CASRTGTGNEQFF TGTGCCAGCAGGACGGGGACAGGCAATGAGCAGTTCTTC
NA TRBJ2-7 NA TRBV6-1 CASSGRTAYEQYF TGTGCCAGCAGTGGCCGGACAGCCTACGAGCAGTACTTC
TRBD2 TRBJ2-1 NA TRBV6-5 CASSSRLAASYNEQFF TGTGCCAGCAGTTCCCGACTAGCGGCTTCCTACAATGAGCAGTTCTTC
TRBD1 TRBJ2-7 NA TRBV27 CASRPGTASYEQYF TGTGCCAGCCGGCCAGGGACAGCCTCCTACGAGCAGTACTTC
NA TRBJ2-7 NA TRBV5-6 CASSYRGNGIAVYEQYF TGTGCCAGCAGCTACCGGGGGAACGGTATTGCAGTGTACGAGCAGTACTTC
NA TRBJ1-5 once TRBV9 CASSLEGSRPQHF TGTGCCAGCAGCCTGGAGGGATCAAGGCCCCAGCATTTT
TRBD2 TRBJ2-1 NA TRBV7-2 CASSLVGAGGVEQFF TGTGCCAGCAGCTTAGTGGGAGCGGGGGGGGTTGAGCAGTTCTTC
TRBD1 TRBJ2-7 NA TRBV19 CASSPLPGQTSYEQYF TGTGCCAGTAGTCCCCTTCCGGGACAGACCTCCTACGAGCAGTACTTC
TRBD2 TRBJ2-3 NA TRBV30 CAWSLGASGGWDTQYF TGTGCCTGGAGCCTGGGGGCTAGCGGGGGGTGGGATACGCAGTATTTT
TRBD1 TRBJ1-5 NA TRBV7-9 CASSQRPTWDSPNQPQHF TGTGCCAGCAGCCAACGCCCGACGTGGGACAGTCCAAATCAGCCCCAGCATTTT
TRBD1 TRBJ2-7 NA TRBV7-9 CASGTGGYEQYF TGTGCCAGCGGGACAGGGGGCTACGAGCAGTACTTC
NA TRBJ1-2 NA TRBV7-9 CASSPRDWGQGNYGYTF TGTGCCAGCAGCCCTCGGGATTGGGGCCAGGGGAACTATGGCTACACCTTC
TRBD1 TRBJ2-1 NA TRBV5-6 CASGTVGNEQFF TGTGCCAGCGGGACAGTCGGCAATGAGCAGTTCTTC
NA TRBJ2-3 NA TRBV5-4 CASSPGGGYTDTQYF TGTGCCAGCAGCCCTGGTGGCGGTTACACAGATACGCAGTATTTT
NA TRBJ1-2 NA TRBV6-6 CASSRDTGGYTF TGTGCCAGCAGTAGGGACACGGGTGGCTACACCTTC
NA TRBJ2-5 NA TRBV2 CASSEAVETQYF TGTGCCAGCAGTGAGGCTGTGGAGACCCAGTACTTC